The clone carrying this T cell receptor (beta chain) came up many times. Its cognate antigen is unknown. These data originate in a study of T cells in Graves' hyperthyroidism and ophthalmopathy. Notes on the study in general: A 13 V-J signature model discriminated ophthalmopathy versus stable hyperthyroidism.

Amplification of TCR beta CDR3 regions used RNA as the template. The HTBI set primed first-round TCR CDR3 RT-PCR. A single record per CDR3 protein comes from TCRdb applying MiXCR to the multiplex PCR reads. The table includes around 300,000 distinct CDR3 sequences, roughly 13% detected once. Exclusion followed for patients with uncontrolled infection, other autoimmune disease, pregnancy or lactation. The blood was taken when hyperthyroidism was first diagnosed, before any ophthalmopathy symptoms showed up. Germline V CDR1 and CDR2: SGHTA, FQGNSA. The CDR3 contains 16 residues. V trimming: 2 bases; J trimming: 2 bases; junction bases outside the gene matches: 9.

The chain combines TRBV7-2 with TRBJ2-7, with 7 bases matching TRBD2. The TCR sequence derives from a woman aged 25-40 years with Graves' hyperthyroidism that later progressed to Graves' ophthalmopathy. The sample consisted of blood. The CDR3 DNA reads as TGTGCCAGCAGCTTAAAGGCCAGCGGGAATACCTACGAGCAGTACTTC. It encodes CASSLKASGNTYEQYF.